This record covers a single T cell receptor (beta chain). Its target is unknown. The germline CDR1 and CDR2 sequences are SEHNR and FQNEAQ (reference sequence). Deletions cut 4 bases from V and 3 bases from J, with 22 bases between. This CDR3 has 17 residues. This sample stems from a study of cytotoxic CD8 clonotypes in ibrutinib-treated CLL. Profiled with immunoSEQ multiplex PCR; TCRdb holds only in-frame clones, not every one. Of approximately 300,000 clones detected, about 80% appear once; the ten largest clones hold over 5.5%. General observations from the study: Sampling of sustained-remission and progressing patients occurred at differing times. A rise in clonality was seen at ibrutinib response, and a fall back toward baseline was seen at progression.

The TCR originated in a human donor with chronic lymphocytic leukemia. The V call is TRBV7-9, the J call TRBJ2-7, with D perhaps matching TRBD2 (5 bases). The sample in question was PBMCs, obtained before ibrutinib treatment. CDR3 sequence reads: CASSSLRASGGFYEQYF. DNA of the CDR3: TGTGCCAGCAGCTCTTTAAGGGCCTCGGGCGGGTTCTACGAGCAGTACTTC.